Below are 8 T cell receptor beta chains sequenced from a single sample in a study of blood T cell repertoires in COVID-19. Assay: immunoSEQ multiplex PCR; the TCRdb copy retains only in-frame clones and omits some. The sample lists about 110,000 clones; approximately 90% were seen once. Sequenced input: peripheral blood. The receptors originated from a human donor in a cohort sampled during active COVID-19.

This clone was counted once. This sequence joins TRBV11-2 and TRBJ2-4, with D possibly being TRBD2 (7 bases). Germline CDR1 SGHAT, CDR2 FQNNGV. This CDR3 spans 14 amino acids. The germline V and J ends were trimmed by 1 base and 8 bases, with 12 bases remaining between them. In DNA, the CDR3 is TGTGCCAGCAGCTTAGGCAGGGGAGGGGACATTCAGTACTTC. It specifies CASSLGRGGDIQYF. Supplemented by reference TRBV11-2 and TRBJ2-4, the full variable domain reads EAGVAQSPRYKIIEKRQSVAFWCNPISGHATLYWYQQILGQGPKLLIQFQNNGVVDDSQLPKDRFSAERLKGVDSTLKIQPAKLEDSAVYLCASSLGRGGDIQYFGAGTRLSVL.

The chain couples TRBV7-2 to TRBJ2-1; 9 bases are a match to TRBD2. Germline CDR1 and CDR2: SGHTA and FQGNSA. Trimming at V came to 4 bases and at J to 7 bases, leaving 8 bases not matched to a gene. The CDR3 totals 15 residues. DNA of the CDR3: TGTGCCAGCAGCTCAGCGGGACTAGCCGGGAATGAGCAGTTCTTC. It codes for CASSSAGLAGNEQFF.

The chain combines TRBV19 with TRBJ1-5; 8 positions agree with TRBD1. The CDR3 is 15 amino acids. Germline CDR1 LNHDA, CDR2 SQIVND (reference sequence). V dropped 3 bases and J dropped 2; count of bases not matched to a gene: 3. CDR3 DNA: TGTGCCAGTAGTATTTGGGGACAGGGCAATCAGCCCCAGCATTTT. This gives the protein CASSIWGQGNQPQHF.

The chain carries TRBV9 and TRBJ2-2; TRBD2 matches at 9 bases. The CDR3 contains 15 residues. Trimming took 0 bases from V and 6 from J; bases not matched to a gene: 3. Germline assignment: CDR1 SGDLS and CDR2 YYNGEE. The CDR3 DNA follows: TGTGCCAGCAGCGTAGCTATAGCGGGGGCCGGGGAGCTGTTTTTT. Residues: CASSVAIAGAGELFF.

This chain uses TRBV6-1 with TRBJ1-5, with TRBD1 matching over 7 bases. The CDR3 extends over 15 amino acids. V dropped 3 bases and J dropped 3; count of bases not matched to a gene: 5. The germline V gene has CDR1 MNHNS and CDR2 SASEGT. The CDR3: CASSDRQGYNQPQHF. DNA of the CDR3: TGTGCCAGCAGTGATAGACAGGGATACAATCAGCCCCAGCATTTT.

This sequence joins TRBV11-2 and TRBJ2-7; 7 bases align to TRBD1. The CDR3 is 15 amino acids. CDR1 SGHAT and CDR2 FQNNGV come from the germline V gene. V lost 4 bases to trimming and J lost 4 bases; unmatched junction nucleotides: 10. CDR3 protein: CASSYSVGQRYEQYF. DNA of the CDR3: TGTGCCAGCAGCTATTCGGTGGGACAGCGATACGAGCAGTACTTC.

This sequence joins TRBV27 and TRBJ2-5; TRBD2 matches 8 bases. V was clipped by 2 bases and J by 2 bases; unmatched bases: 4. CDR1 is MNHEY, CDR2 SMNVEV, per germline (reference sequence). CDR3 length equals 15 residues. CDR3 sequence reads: CASSLRAGGQETQYF. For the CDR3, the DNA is TGTGCCAGCAGTTTACGGGCGGGGGGACAAGAGACCCAGTACTTC.

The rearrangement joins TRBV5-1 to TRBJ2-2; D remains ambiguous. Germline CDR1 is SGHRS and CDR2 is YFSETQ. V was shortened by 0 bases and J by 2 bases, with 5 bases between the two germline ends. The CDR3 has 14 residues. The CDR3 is CASSLDYNTGELFF. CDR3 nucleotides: TGCGCCAGCAGCTTGGACTACAACACCGGGGAGCTGTTTTTT.